This T cell receptor beta chain comes out of a study of blood T cells in healthy people across ages. Note on this clonotype: The antigen is unknown.

Findings and limits, study-wide: Unknown donor CMV status possibly confounded expanded clonotype changes. The study regarded diversity estimates from one million T cells as underestimates.

Germline lookup yields CDR1 DFQATT and CDR2 SNEGSKA (reference sequence). Trimming took 6 bases from V and 2 from J; bases not matched to a gene: 6. The CDR3 consists of 15 residues. Combining a sample-barcoded 5' primer with a J-beta primer mix, a second PCR ran for 7 to 11 cycles. Each cDNA molecule carried a tag from a template-switch adaptor that contained 12 random nucleotides. TCRdb re-analysed the 5' RACE reads in MiXCR, keeping a single row per CDR3 protein. The sample includes about 1,500,000 distinct CDR3 sequences, 25% to 30% of them seen just once. The sequenced sample consisted of blood. This rearrangement joins TRBV20-1 to TRBJ2-7; 14 positions agree with TRBD2. The clonotype was recovered from a woman in her 30s in good health. CDR3 bases: TGCAGTGCCGGGGGACTAGCGGGAGTAACCTACGAGCAGTACTTC. It is translated as CSAGGLAGVTYEQYF.